This T cell receptor (beta chain) was captured by sequencing in a study of cytomegalovirus exposure and HLA in healthy donors. Data came from immunoSEQ multiplex PCR; TCRdb stores just in-frame clones and leaves some out. The table records 200,000 to 300,000 clones, 86% of them present only once. Study-level findings and limits: Reported performance of the classifier showed diagnosis of cytomegalovirus status with high specificity and sensitivity. Cytomegalovirus-associated TCR beta chains were listed, numbering 164.

CDR3 length: 14 residues. Germline CDR1 MNHEY, CDR2 SMNVEV (reference sequence). The study drew the donors from its 120-subject validation cohort, separate from the approximately 700-subject first cohort. About this clone itself: Antigen unknown. An end of the junction differs from the germline gene, which may be a read error.

The chain links TRBV27 to TRBJ2-7; tentatively, D is TRBD1 (5 bases). The receptor was isolated from a woman aged 25-40 years in good health and CMV-seropositive. The sample taken for sequencing was PBMCs. The CDR3 DNA sequence: TGTGCCAGCAGTCTATCGCCCAGGGCCCACGAGCAGTACTTC. Translated: CASSLSPRAHEQYF.